This T cell receptor gamma chain was captured by sequencing in a study of human gamma delta and Vdelta1 T cells. A few counts support this clone. Its antigen remains unknown. The CDR3 is 13 amino acids. The V segment lost 5 bases and the J segment 4 bases; nucleotides outside the gene matches: 8. The germline V gene has CDR1 EGSTGY and CDR2 YDSYTSSV. TCRdb re-processed the PCR reads using CATT. The sample has over 4,000 gamma-chain clones, about 32% seen once. The chain is built from TRGV4 and TRGJ1 or TRGJ2. Sequenced material: Vdelta1 gamma-delta T cells from blood grown in culture (DOT cells). This TCR was recovered from a human donor in good health. The CDR3 DNA follows: TGTGCCACCTGGGCAGAACTATATTATAAGAAACTCTTT. Encoded protein: CATWAELYYKKLF.